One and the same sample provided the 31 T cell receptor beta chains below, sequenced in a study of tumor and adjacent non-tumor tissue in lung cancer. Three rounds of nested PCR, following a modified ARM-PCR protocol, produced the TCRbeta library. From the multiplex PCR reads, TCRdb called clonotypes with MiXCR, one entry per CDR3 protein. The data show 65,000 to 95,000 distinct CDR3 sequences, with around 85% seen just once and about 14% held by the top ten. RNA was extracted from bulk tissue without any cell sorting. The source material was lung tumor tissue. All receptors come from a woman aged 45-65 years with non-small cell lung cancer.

The CDR3 loop is CSARDLGGVEQYF. The CDR3 nucleotides are TGCAGTGCTAGAGATCTGGGTGGCGTCGAGCAGTACTTC. The chain employs TRBV20-1 and TRBJ2-7; D is undetermined. V was pared by 0 bases and J by 6 bases, with 12 bases between. Germline CDR1 is DFQATT and CDR2 is SNEGSKA (reference sequence). This CDR3 has 13 amino acids.

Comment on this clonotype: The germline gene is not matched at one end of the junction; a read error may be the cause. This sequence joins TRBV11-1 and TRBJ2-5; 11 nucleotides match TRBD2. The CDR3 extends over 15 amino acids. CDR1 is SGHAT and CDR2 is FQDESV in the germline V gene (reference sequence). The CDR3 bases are TGTGCCATCAACCCGGGACTAGCGGTTCAAGATACCCAGTACTTC. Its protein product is CAINPGLAVQDTQYF.

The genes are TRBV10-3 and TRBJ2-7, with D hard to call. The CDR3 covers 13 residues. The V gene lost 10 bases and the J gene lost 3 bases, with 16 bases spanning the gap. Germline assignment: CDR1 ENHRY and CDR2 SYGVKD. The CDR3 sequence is CAKEQTAHYEQYF. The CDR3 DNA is TGTGCCAAGGAGCAAACCGCTCACTACGAGCAGTACTTC.

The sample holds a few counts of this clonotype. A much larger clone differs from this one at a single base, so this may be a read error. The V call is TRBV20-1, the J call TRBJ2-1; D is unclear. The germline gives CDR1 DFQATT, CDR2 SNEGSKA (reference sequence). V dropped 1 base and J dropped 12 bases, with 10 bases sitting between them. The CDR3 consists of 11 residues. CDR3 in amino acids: CSARAYYSQFF. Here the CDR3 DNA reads TGCAGTGCTAGAGCTTACTATTCGCAGTTCTTC.

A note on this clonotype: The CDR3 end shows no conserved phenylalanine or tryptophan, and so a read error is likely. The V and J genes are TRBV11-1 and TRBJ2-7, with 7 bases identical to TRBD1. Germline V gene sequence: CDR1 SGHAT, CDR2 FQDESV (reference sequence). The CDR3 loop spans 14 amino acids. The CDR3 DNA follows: TGTGCCAACAGCCACTGGGACAGTTCCTACGAGCAGTACTAC. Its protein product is CANSHWDSSYEQYY.

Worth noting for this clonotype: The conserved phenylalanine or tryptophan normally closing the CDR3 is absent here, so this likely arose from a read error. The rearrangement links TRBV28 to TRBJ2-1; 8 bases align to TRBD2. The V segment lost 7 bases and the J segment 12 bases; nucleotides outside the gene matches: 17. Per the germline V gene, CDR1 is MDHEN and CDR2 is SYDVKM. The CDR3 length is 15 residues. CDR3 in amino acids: CASNISGIGAGVQFS. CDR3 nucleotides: TGTGCCAGCAACATTAGCGGGATCGGGGCTGGGGTGCAGTTCTCC.

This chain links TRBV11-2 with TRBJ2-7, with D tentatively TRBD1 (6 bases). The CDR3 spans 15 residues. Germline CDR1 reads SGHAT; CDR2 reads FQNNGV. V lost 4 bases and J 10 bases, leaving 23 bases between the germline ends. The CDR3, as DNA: TGTGCCAGCAGCTCAGAGATCGGGACACCCTACAAACAGTACTTC. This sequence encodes CASSSEIGTPYKQYF.

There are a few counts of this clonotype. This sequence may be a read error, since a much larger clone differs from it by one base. CDR3 coding DNA: TGTGCCAGCAGTGAAACGTCGAGCGGGAGAATGACCCAGTACTTC. It yields the protein CASSETSSGRMTQYF. The V call is TRBV6-1, the J call TRBJ2-5, with 8 bases lining up with TRBD2. CDR3 length: 15 residues. The J segment lost 7 bases and the V segment lost 2 bases, leaving 9 bases of the junction unmatched. Per germline, CDR1 MNHNS and CDR2 SASEGT.

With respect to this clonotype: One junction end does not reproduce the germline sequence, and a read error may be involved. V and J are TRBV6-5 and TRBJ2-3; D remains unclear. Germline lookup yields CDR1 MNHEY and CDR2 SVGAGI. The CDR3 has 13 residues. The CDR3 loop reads CASSYVATDTQFF. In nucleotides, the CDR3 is TGTGCCAGCAGTTACGTGGCCACAGATACACAGTTTTTT.

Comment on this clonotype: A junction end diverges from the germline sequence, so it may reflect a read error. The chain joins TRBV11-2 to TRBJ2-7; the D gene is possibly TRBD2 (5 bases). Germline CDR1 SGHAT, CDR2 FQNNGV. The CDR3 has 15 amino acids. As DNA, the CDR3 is TGTACCAGCAACCCTTGGGCTAGCAGTTCCTACGAGCAGTACTTC. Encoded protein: CTSNPWASSSYEQYF.

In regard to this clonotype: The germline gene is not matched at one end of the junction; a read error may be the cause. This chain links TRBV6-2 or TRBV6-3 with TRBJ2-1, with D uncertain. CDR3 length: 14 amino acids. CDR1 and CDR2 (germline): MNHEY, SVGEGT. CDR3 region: CASSYSAGYIELFF. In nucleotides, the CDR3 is TGTGCCAGCAGTTACTCCGCCGGCTACATTGAGCTGTTCTTC.

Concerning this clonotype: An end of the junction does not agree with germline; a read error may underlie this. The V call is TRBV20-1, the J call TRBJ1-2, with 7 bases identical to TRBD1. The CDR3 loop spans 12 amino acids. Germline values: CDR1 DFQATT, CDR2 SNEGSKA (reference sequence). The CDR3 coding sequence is TGCAGTGCTCTGACAGGGATCTATGGCTACACTTTC. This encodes CSALTGIYGYTF.

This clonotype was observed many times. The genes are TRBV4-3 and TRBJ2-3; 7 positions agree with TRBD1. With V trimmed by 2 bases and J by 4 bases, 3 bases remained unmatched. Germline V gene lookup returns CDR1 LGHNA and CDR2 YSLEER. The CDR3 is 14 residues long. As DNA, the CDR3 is TGCGCCAGCAGCCAAAGTGACAGGGCAGATACGCAGTATTTT. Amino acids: CASSQSDRADTQYF.

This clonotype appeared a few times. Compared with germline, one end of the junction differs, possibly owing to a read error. The CDR3 bases are TGCAGTGCCAGAATTAGAGACAGGGGCTACAATGAGCAATTATTC. This sequence encodes CSARIRDRGYNEQLF. The chain recombines TRBV20-1 with TRBJ2-1; 8 bases map to TRBD1. The germline gives CDR1 DFQATT, CDR2 SNEGSKA (reference sequence). The CDR3 runs to 15 residues.

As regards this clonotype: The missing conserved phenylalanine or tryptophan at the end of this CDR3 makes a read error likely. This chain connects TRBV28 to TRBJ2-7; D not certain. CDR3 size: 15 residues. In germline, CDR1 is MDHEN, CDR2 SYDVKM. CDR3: CAGSPPGIGYDEQYL. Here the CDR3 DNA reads TGTGCCGGCAGTCCCCCAGGTATAGGGTATGACGAGCAGTACTTA.

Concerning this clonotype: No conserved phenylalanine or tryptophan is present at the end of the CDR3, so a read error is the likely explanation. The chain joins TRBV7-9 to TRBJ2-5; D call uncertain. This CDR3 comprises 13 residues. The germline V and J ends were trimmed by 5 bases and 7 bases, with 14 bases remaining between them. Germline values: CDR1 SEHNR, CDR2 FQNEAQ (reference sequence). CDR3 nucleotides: TGTGCCAGCAGCCCACAAGTCAGGACGACCCAGTACCTC. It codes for CASSPQVRTTQYL.

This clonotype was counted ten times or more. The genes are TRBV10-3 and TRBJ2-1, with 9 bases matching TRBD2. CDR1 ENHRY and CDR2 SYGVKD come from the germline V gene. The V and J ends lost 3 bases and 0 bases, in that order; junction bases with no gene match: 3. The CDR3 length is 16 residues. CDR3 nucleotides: TGTGCCATCAGTGATATACTAGCGGGCTCCTACAATGAGCAGTTCTTC. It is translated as CAISDILAGSYNEQFF.

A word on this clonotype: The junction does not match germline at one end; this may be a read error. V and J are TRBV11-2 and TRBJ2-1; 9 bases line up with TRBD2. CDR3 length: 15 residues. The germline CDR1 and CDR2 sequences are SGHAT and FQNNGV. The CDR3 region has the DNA TGTGCCATCAGCCGGGGACTAGCTATGAGCAGTGAGCAGTTCTTC. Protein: CAISRGLAMSSEQFF.

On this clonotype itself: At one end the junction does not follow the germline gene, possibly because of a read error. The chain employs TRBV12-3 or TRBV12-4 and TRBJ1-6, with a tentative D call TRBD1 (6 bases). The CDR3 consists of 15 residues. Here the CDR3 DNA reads TGTGCCAGCCCCTTTGGGGGGGCTCAGTATTCACCCCTACACTTT. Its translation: CASPFGGAQYSPLHF.

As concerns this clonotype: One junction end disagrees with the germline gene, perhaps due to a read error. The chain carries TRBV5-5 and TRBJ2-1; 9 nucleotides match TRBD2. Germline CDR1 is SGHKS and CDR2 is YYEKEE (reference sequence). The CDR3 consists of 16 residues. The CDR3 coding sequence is TGTGCCAGCAGCTTGCCCCGGATAGCGGGAGATAATGAGCAGTTATTC. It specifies CASSLPRIAGDNEQLF.

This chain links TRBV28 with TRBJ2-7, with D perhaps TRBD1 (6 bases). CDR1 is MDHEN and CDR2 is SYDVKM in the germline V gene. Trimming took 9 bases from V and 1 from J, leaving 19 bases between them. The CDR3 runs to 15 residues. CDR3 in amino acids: CARSSSGQLSYEQYF. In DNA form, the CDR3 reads TGTGCCAGAAGCTCGTCCGGACAGCTATCCTACGAGCAGTACTTC. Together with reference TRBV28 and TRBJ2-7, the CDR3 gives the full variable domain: DVKVTQSSRYLVKRTGEKVFLECVQDMDHENMFWYRQDPGLGLRLIYFSYDVKMKEKGDIPEGYSVSREKKERFSLILESASTNQTSMYLCARSSSGQLSYEQYFGPGTRLTVT.

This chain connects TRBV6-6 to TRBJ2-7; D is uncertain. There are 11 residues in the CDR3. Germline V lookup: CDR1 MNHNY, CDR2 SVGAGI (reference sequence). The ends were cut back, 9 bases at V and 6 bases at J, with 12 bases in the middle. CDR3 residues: CASYSTLEQYF. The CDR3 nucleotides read TGTGCCAGTTACTCCACCCTCGAGCAGTACTTC.

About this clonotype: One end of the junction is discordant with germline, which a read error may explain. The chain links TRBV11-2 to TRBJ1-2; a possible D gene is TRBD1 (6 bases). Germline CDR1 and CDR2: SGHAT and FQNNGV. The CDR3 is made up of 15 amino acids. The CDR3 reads CTSSLKGGPNYGYTF. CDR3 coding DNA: TGTACCAGCAGCCTAAAGGGGGGGCCCAACTATGGCTACACATTC. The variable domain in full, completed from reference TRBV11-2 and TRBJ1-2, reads EAGVAQSPRYKIIEKRQSVAFWCNPISGHATLYWYQQILGQGPKLLIQFQNNGVVDDSQLPKDRFSAERLKGVDSTLKIQPAKLEDSAVYLCTSSLKGGPNYGYTFGSGTRLTVV.

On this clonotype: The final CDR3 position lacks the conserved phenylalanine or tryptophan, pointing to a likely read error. The CDR3 protein is CSVRSSGTTYEQFL. The DNA for the CDR3 is TGCAGCGTTAGGAGCTCCGGGACAACCTATGAGCAGTTCTTA. V is TRBV29-1 and J is TRBJ2-1; TRBD1 might be the D (6 bases). The CDR3 length is 14 residues. V gave up 5 bases and J gave up 8 bases, with 19 bases separating them. Germline CDR1 SQVTM, CDR2 ANQGSEA.

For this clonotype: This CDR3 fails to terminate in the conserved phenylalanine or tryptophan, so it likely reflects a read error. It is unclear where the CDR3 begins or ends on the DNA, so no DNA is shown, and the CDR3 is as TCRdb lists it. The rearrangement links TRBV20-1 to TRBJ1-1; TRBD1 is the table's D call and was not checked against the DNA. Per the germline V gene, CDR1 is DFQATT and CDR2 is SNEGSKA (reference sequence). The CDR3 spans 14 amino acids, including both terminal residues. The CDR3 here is CSAPGGVVNTEAFI.

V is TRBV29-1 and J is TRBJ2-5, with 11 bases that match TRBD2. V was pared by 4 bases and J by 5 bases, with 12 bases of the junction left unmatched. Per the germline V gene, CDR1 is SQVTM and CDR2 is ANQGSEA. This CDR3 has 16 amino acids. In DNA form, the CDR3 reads TGCAGCGTTGCGATTAATAGCGGGAGGGTCGTGGAGACCCAGTACTTC. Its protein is CSVAINSGRVVETQYF.

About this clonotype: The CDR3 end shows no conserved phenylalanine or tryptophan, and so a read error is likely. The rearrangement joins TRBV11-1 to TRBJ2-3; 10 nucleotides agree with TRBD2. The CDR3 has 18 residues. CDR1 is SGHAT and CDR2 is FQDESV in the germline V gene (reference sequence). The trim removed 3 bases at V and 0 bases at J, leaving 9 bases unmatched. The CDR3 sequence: CASSFELAGLESTDTQYL. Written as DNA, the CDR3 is TGTGCCAGCAGCTTTGAACTAGCGGGATTAGAAAGCACAGATACGCAGTATTTG.

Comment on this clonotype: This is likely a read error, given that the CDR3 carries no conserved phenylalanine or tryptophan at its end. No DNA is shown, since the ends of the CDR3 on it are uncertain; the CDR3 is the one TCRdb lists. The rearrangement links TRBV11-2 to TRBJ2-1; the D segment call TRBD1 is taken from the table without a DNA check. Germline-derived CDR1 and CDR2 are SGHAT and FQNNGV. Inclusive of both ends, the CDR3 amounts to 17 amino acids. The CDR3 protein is CASTPEGGGSSYNEEFL.

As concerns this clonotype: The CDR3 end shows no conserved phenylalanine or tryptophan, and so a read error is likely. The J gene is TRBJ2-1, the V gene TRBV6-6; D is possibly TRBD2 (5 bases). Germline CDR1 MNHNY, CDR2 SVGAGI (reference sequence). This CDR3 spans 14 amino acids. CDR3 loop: CACSYPGSRNEQFL. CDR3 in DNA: TGTGCCTGCAGTTACCCGGGGTCTAGAAATGAGCAGTTCCTC.

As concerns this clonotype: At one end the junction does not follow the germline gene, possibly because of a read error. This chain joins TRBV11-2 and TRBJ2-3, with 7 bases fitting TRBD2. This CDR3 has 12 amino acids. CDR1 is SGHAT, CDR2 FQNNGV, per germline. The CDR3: CASSRGGFTQYF. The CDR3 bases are TGTGCCAGCAGCCGCGGGGGATTTACGCAATATTTT. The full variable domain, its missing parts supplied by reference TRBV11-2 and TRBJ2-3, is EAGVAQSPRYKIIEKRQSVAFWCNPISGHATLYWYQQILGQGPKLLIQFQNNGVVDDSQLPKDRFSAERLKGVDSTLKIQPAKLEDSAVYLCASSRGGFTQYFGPGTRLTVL.

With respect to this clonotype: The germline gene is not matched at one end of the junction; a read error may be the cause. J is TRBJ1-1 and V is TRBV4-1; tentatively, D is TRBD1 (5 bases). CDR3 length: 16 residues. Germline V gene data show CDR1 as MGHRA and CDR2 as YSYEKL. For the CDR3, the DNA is TGCGCCGGCAGCCAAGATTTGTACAGGTGGAACACTGAAGCTCTTTTT. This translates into CAGSQDLYRWNTEALF.